The 13 T cell receptor beta chains presented below share a single source sample, sequenced in a study of cytomegalovirus exposure and HLA in healthy donors. With 60 Vbeta and 13 Jbeta primers, the PCR was carried out. Method: immunoSEQ multiplex PCR; TCRdb's copy keeps in-frame clones and lacks some. The table records 95,000 to 150,000 clones, around 75% of them present only once. The sample was PBMCs. The receptors here all came from a man aged 30-40 years in good health and CMV-seronegative.

This clone appeared a single time. V usage is TRBV5-1 and J usage is TRBJ2-2, with D maybe TRBD2 (5 bases). V lost 2 bases and J lost 3, with 11 bases in between. CDR3 length equals 15 residues. CDR1 SGHRS and CDR2 YFSETQ come from the germline V gene. CDR3 nucleotide sequence: TGCGCCAGCAGCTTCGCGACGGAGGACACCGGGGAGCTGTTTTTT. Translation gives CASSFATEDTGELFF.

Turning to this clone: Other nucleotide sequences in the sample specify the same CDR3. The chain employs TRBV19 and TRBJ1-5, with a weak D call TRBD1 (5 bases). Germline V gives CDR1 LNHDA, CDR2 SQIVND (reference sequence). The CDR3 has 13 residues. The V and J ends lost 3 bases and 4 bases respectively, with 7 bases between them. The CDR3 sequence: CASSMGGNQPQHF. CDR3 nucleotides: TGTGCCAGTAGTATGGGGGGTAATCAGCCCCAGCATTTT.

V and J are TRBV27 and TRBJ2-6; tentative D call: TRBD1 (5 bases). The CDR3 consists of 17 residues. Germline-derived CDR1 and CDR2 are MNHEY and SMNVEV (reference sequence). The ends were cut back, 5 bases at V and 2 bases at J, with 16 bases in the middle. In DNA, the CDR3 is TGTGCCAGCAGTCCATATTATTCGGACACTGGGGCCAACGTCCTGACTTTC. It specifies CASSPYYSDTGANVLTF. Looking up the rest from reference TRBV27 and TRBJ2-6 gives the full variable domain: EAQVTQNPRYLITVTGKKLTVTCSQNMNHEYMSWYRQDPGLGLRQIYYSMNVEVTDKGDVPEGYKVSRKEKRNFPLILESPSPNQTSLYFCASSPYYSDTGANVLTFGAGSRLTVL.

The CDR3 here is CASSSRGGTFGNTIYF. The CDR3 DNA reads TGTGCCAGCAGTTCCCGGGGGGGGACATTTGGAAACACCATATATTTT. The chain recombines TRBV27 with TRBJ1-3; TRBD1 might be the D (6 bases). V was shortened by 4 bases and J by 3 bases, with 16 bases between the two germline ends. CDR1 and CDR2 (germline): MNHEY, SMNVEV (reference sequence). The CDR3 runs 16 residues.

This chain links TRBV6-1 with TRBJ1-2; D perhaps matches TRBD1 (5 bases). The CDR3 is 15 amino acids. Germline CDR1 and CDR2: MNHNS and SASEGT. Deletions cut 0 bases from V and 6 bases from J, with 14 bases between. For the CDR3, the DNA is TGTGCCAGCAGTGAAGCGCTCGGGGGGTGGGATGGCTACACCTTC. Its protein product is CASSEALGGWDGYTF.

J is TRBJ2-7 and V is TRBV28; 10 bases align to TRBD1. With 6 bases clipped from V and 3 bases from J, the junction kept 17 bases outside the gene matches. Germline assignment: CDR1 MDHEN and CDR2 SYDVKM. This CDR3 has 18 amino acids. In DNA, the CDR3 is TGTGCCAGCAGCAGCATCAGAATCCGGGACAGGGGTATCTACGAGCAGTACTTC. Translation gives CASSSIRIRDRGIYEQYF.

The V call is TRBV7-2, the J call TRBJ2-7, with 7 bases aligning to TRBD1. The CDR3 is 13 residues long. V gave up 5 bases and J gave up 3 bases; unmatched junction bases: 4. Germline V gives CDR1 SGHTA, CDR2 FQGNSA. The CDR3 region has the DNA TGTGCCAGCAGCGGGACAGTTTACTACGAGCAGTACTTC. Translating gives CASSGTVYYEQYF.

This clone was counted a few times. The chain joins TRBV4-3 to TRBJ2-7; 12 bases align to TRBD1. There are 16 residues in the CDR3. The J segment lost 5 bases and the V segment lost 0 bases, leaving 5 bases of the junction unmatched. Germline lookup yields CDR1 LGHNA and CDR2 YSLEER. The CDR3 coding sequence is TGCGCCAGCAGCCAAGAAGGAGGGACAGGGGGCCACGAGCAGTACTTC. It codes for CASSQEGGTGGHEQYF.

The V and J genes are TRBV6-1 and TRBJ2-5; D remains unclear. The CDR3 spans 13 residues. In germline, CDR1 is MNHNS, CDR2 SASEGT. Trimming pared 5 bases from V and 2 bases from J, leaving 9 bases between. CDR3 nucleotides: TGTGCCAGCAGTCCCGTTCGTCAAGAGACCCAGTACTTC. Translating gives CASSPVRQETQYF.

DNA of the CDR3: TGTGCCAGCATGGACAGGAACACTGAAGCTTTCTTT. Translated, it gives CASMDRNTEAFF. The rearrangement joins TRBV10-3 to TRBJ1-1; D is possibly TRBD1 (6 bases). Germline CDR1 reads ENHRY; CDR2 reads SYGVKD. The CDR3 runs 12 residues. Trimming cost V 10 bases and J 1 base, with 10 bases left between them.

The V call is TRBV7-2, the J call TRBJ2-3, with 10 bases fitting TRBD2. Germline V lookup: CDR1 SGHTA, CDR2 FQGNSA. Losses at the gene ends were 5 bases for V and 5 bases for J; bases not matched to a gene: 7. This CDR3 has 15 residues. The CDR3 sequence: CASSRSQRGGDTQYF. For the CDR3, the DNA is TGTGCCAGCAGCCGCTCACAGCGGGGGGGAGATACGCAGTATTTT.

The chain uses TRBV7-9 and TRBJ1-1; no clear D gene. This CDR3 is 15 amino acids long. Between the trimmed V and J ends, which lost 8 bases and 4 bases, there was a span of 20 bases. Germline loops: CDR1 SEHNR, CDR2 FQNEAQ (reference sequence). In DNA form, the CDR3 reads TGTGCCAGCGGACCCCGGGGAGGCGCCGGCACTGAAGCTTTCTTT. Protein sequence: CASGPRGGAGTEAFF. Based on the CDR3 plus reference TRBV7-9 and TRBJ1-1, the full variable domain is DTGVSQNPRHKITKRGQNVTFRCDPISEHNRLYWYRQTLGQGPEFLTYFQNEAQLEKSRLLSDRFSAERPKGSFSTLEIQRTEQGDSAMYLCASGPRGGAGTEAFFGQGTRLTVV.

The chain uses TRBV6-5 and TRBJ2-4; TRBD2 agrees at 8 bases. Germline CDR1 and CDR2: MNHEY and SVGAGI. The CDR3 is 16 residues long. V dropped 0 bases and J dropped 5; count of bases not matched to a gene: 6. The CDR3 coding sequence is TGTGCCAGCAGTTACTCCCCGGGGGGGCCCGAAAACATTCAGTACTTC. Its translation is CASSYSPGGPENIQYF.